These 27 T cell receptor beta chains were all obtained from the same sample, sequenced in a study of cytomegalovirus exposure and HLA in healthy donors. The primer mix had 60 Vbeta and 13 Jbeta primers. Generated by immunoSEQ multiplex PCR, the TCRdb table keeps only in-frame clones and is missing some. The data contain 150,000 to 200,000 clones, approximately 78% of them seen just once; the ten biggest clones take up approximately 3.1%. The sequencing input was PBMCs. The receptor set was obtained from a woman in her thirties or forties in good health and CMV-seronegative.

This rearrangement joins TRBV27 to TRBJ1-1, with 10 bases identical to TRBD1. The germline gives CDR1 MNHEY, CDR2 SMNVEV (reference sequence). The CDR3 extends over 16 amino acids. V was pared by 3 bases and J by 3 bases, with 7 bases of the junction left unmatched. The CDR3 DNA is TGTGCCAGCAGTTTGACAGGGGGCGGGGTGTACACTGAAGCTTTCTTT. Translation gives CASSLTGGGVYTEAFF.

CDR3 DNA: TGTGCCAGCAGTTTGGGCCGGTCTAATTCACCCCTCCACTTT. It translates to CASSLGRSNSPLHF. The chain has TRBV6-5 and TRBJ1-6; D remains ambiguous. Germline CDR1 and CDR2: MNHEY and SVGAGI. V was pared by 4 bases and J by 6 bases, with 10 bases between. This CDR3 has 14 amino acids.

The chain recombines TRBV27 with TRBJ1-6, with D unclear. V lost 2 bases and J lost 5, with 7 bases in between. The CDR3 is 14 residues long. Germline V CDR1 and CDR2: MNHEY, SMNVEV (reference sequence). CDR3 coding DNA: TGTGCCAGCAGTTTAGGTACTCATAATTCACCCCTCCACTTT. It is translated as CASSLGTHNSPLHF.

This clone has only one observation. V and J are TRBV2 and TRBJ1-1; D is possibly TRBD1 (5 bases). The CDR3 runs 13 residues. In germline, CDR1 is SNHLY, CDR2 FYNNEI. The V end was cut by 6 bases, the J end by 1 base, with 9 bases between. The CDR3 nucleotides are TGTGCCAGCAGCGTAGGGGAGAACACTGAAGCTTTCTTT. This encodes CASSVGENTEAFF.

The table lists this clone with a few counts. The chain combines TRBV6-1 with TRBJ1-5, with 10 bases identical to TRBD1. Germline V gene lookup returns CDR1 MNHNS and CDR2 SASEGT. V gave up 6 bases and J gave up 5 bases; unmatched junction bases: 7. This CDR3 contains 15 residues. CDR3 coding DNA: TGTGCCAGCAGCCGGGGACAGGGGAGGGATCAGCCCCAGCATTTT. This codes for CASSRGQGRDQPQHF.

CDR3 coding DNA: TGTGCCAGCTCACCTCAGACAGGAGAGAACTATGGCTACACCTTC. Protein: CASSPQTGENYGYTF. The V and J genes are TRBV18 and TRBJ1-2, with D possibly being TRBD1 (6 bases). V dropped 3 bases and J dropped 2 bases, with 13 bases sitting between them. The CDR3 totals 15 residues. Per germline, CDR1 KGHSH and CDR2 LQKENI.

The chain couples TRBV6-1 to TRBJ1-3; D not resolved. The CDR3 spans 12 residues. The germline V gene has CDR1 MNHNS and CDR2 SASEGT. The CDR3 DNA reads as TGTGCTTTTGGGGAGGGTCGAAACACCATATATTTT. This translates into CAFGEGRNTIYF.

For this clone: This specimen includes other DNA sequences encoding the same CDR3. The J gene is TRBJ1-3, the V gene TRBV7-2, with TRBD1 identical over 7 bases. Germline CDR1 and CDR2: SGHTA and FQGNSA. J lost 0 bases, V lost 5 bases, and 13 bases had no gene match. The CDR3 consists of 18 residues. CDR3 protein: CASSPGDRHPSSGNTIYF. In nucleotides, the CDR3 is TGTGCCAGCAGCCCGGGGGACAGACATCCCAGCTCTGGAAACACCATATATTTT.

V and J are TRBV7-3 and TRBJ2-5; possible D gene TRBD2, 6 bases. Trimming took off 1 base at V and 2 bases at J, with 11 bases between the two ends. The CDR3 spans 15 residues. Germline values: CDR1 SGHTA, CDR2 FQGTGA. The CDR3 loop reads CASSLMAGRQETQYF. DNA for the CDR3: TGTGCCAGCAGCTTAATGGCGGGACGGCAAGAGACCCAGTACTTC.

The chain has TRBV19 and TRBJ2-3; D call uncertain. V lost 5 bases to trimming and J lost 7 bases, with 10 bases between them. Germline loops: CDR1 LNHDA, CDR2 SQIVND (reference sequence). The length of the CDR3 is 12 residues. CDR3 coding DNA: TGTGCCAGTAGTCCTTCTATAAATACGCAGTATTTT. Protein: CASSPSINTQYF.

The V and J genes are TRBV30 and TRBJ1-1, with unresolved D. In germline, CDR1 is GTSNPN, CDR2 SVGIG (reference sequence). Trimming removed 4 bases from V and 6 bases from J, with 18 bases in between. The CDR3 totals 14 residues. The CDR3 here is CAWTPRASYAEAFF. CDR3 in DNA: TGTGCCTGGACCCCTAGAGCCTCATACGCTGAAGCTTTCTTT.

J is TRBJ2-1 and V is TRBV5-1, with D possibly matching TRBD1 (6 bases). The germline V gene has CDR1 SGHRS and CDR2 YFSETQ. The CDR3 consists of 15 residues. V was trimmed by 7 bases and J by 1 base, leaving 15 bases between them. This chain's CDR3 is CASGRTDRSYNEQFF. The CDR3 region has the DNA TGCGCCAGCGGTCGGACAGACCGATCCTACAATGAGCAGTTCTTC.

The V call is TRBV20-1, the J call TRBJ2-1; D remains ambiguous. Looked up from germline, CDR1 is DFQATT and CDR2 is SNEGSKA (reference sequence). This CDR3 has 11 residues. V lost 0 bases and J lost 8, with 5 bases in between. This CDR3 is CSARDLYEQFF. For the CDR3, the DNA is TGCAGTGCTAGAGATCTGTATGAGCAGTTCTTC.

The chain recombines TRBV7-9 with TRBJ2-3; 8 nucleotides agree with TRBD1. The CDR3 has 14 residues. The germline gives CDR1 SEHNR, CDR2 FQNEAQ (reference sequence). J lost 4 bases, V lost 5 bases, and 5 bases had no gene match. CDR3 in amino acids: CASSITTGADTQYF. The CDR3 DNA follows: TGTGCCAGCAGCATAACGACAGGGGCAGATACGCAGTATTTT. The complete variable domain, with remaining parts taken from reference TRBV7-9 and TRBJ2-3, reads DTGVSQNPRHKITKRGQNVTFRCDPISEHNRLYWYRQTLGQGPEFLTYFQNEAQLEKSRLLSDRFSAERPKGSFSTLEIQRTEQGDSAMYLCASSITTGADTQYFGPGTRLTVL.

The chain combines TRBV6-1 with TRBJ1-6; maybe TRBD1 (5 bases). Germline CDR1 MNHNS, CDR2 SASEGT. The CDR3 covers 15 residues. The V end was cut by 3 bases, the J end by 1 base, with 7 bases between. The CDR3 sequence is CASSDQGSYNSPLHF. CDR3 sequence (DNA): TGTGCCAGCAGTGATCAGGGATCCTATAATTCACCCCTCCACTTT.

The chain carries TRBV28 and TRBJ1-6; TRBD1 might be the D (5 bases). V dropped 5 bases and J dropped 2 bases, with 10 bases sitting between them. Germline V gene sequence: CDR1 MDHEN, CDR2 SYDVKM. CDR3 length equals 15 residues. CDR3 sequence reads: CASSPGRAYNSPLHF. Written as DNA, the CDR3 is TGTGCCAGCAGTCCAGGGAGGGCCTATAATTCACCCCTCCACTTT. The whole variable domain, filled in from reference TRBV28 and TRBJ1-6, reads DVKVTQSSRYLVKRTGEKVFLECVQDMDHENMFWYRQDPGLGLRLIYFSYDVKMKEKGDIPEGYSVSREKKERFSLILESASTNQTSMYLCASSPGRAYNSPLHFGNGTRLTVT.

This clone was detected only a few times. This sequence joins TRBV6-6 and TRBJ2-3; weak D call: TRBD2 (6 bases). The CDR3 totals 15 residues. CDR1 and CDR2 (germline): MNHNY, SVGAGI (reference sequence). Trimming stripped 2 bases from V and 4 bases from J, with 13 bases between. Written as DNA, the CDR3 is TGTGCCAGCAGTTACGGGACTGCTTCCGCAGATACGCAGTATTTT. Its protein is CASSYGTASADTQYF.

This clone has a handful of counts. The CDR3 sequence is CASRDRDTSYEQYF. The CDR3 DNA sequence: TGTGCCAGCAGGGACAGGGATACCTCCTACGAGCAGTACTTC. The genes are TRBV2 and TRBJ2-7; TRBD1 matches at 8 bases. This CDR3 has 14 amino acids. Per germline, CDR1 SNHLY and CDR2 FYNNEI. V trimming: 6 bases; J trimming: 0 bases; junction bases outside the gene matches: 4. The full variable domain, rest sourced from reference TRBV2 and TRBJ2-7, is EPEVTQTPSHQVTQMGQEVILRCVPISNHLYFYWYRQILGQKVEFLVSFYNNEISEKSEIFDDQFSVERPDGSNFTLKIRSTKLEDSAMYFCASRDRDTSYEQYFGPGTRLTVT.

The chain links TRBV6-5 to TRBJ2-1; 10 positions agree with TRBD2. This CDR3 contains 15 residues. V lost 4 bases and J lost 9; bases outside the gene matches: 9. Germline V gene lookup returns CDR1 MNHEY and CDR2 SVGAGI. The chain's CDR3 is CASSLATSGASEQFF. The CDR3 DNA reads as TGTGCCAGCAGTTTGGCCACTAGCGGGGCGTCTGAGCAGTTCTTC.

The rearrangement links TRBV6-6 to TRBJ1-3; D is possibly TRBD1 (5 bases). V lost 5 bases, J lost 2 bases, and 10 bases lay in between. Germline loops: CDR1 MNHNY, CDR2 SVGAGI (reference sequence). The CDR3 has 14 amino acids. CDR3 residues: CASSPGGTGNTIYF. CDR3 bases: TGTGCCAGCAGTCCCGGGGGGACTGGAAACACCATATATTTT.

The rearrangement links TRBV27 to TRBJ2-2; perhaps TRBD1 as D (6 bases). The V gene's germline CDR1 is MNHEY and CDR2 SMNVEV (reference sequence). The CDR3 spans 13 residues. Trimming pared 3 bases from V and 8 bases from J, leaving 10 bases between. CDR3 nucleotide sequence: TGTGCCAGCAGTTTGGTGGGGGCGGGGGAGCTGTTTTTT. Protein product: CASSLVGAGELFF.

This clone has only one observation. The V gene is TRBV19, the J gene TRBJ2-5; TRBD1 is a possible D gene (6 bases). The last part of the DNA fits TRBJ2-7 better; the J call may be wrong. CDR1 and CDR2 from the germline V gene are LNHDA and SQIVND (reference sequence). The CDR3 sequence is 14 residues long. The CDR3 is CASSEGPRGYEQYF. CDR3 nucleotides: TGTGCCAGTAGCGAGGGTCCAAGGGGGTACGAGCAGTACTTC.

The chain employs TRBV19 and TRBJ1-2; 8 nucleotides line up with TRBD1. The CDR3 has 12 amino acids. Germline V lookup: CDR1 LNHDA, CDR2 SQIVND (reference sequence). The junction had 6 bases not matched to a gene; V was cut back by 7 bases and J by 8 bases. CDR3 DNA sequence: TGTGCCAGTACCGACAGGGGACGCGGCTACACCTTC. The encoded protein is CASTDRGRGYTF.

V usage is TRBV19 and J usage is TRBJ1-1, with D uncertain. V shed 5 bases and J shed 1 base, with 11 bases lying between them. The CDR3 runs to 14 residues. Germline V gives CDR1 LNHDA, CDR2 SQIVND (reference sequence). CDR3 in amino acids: CASSRQERNTEAFF. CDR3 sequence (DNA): TGTGCCAGTAGTCGACAAGAACGGAACACTGAAGCTTTCTTT.

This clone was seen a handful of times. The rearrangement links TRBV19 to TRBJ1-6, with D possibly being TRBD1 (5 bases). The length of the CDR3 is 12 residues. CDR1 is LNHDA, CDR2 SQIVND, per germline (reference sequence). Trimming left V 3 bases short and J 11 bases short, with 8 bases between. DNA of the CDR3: TGTGCCAGTAGTATTGGGGGGGCACCCCTCCACTTT. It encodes CASSIGGAPLHF.

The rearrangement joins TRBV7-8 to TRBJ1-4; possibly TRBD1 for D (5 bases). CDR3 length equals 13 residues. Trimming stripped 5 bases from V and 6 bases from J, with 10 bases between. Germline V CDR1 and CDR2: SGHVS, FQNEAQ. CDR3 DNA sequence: TGTGCCAGCAGCGATCGGGGGGATGAAAAACTGTTTTTT. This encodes CASSDRGDEKLFF.

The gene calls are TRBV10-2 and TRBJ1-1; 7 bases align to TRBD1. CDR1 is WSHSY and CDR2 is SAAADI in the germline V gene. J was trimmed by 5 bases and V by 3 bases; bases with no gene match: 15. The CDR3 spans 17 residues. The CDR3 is CASSDPGFQGERTEAFF. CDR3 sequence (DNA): TGCGCCAGCAGTGACCCGGGGTTCCAGGGGGAGCGGACTGAAGCTTTCTTT.